Below, one T cell receptor beta chain is given with its context. This record comes from a study of T cell responses to AZD1222 COVID-19 vaccine. Clones were read by immunoSEQ multiplex PCR, and TCRdb kept only the in-frame ones, dropping some. The repertoire has some 150,000 clones, approximately 92% of them found once; the top ten carry roughly 3.2%. The sequencing here drew on peripheral blood, taken 28 days after the second AZD1222 dose. The TCR originated in an adult who received the AZD1222 COVID-19 vaccine.

The DNA for the CDR3 is TGTGCCAGCTCACCGCCGGCCAGCACAGATACGCAGTATTTT. This translates into CASSPPASTDTQYF. The chain couples TRBV18 to TRBJ2-3; no clear D. The CDR3 loop spans 14 amino acids. From germline, CDR1 is KGHSH and CDR2 LQKENI. The V end was cut by 3 bases, the J end by 0 bases, with 7 bases between.